This T cell receptor (beta chain) was observed in a study of blood T cell repertoires in COVID-19. Study-level information: Both acute and convalescent COVID-19 samples were obtained from the United States, Italy and Spain.

In the study's own analysis: Researchers report that nucleated cell counts were estimated from reference gene primer amplification. Data came from immunoSEQ multiplex PCR; TCRdb stores just in-frame clones and leaves some out. Clone size and the V and J calls come from that table; the DNA yielded D and trimming. The sample has 150,000 to 200,000 clones; over 70% are singletons. The CDR3 totals 15 residues. Germline CDR1 SGDLS, CDR2 YYNGEE. V shed 1 base, J shed 8 bases, and the junction held 4 bases outside the gene matches. Sequencing used PBMCs or T cells enriched from blood (not recorded which). The chain is built from TRBV9 and TRBJ2-1; 12 bases are shared with TRBD2. The sequence came from a woman aged 40 to 49 with acute COVID-19. CDR3 sequence: CASSVRTSGIYEQFF. The CDR3, as DNA: TGTGCCAGCAGCGTAAGGACTAGCGGGATTTATGAGCAGTTCTTC.